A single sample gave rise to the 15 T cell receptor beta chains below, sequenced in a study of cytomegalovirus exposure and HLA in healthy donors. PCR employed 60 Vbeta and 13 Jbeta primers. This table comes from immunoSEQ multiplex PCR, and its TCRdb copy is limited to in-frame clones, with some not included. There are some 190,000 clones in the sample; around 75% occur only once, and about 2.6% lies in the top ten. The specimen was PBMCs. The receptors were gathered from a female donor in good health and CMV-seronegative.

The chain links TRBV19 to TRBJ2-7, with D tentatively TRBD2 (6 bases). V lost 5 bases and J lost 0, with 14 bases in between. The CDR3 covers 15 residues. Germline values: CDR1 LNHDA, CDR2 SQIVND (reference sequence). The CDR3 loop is CASSWSSESSYEQYF. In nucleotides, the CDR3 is TGTGCCAGTAGTTGGTCTAGCGAGAGCTCCTACGAGCAGTACTTC.

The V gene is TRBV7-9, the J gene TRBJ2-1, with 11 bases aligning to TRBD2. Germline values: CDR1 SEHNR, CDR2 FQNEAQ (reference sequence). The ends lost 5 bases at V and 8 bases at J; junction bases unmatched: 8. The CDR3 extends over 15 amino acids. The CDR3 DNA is TGTGCCAGCAGCCTCGGACTAGCGGGCTATGATGAGCAGTTCTTC. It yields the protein CASSLGLAGYDEQFF.

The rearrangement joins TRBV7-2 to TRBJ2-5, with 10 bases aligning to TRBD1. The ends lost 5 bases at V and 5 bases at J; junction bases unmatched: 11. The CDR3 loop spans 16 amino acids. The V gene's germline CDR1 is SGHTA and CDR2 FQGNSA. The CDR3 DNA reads TGTGCCAGCAGCGGGGGGGACAGGGGTTTGGGTGAGACCCAGTACTTC. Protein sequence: CASSGGDRGLGETQYF.

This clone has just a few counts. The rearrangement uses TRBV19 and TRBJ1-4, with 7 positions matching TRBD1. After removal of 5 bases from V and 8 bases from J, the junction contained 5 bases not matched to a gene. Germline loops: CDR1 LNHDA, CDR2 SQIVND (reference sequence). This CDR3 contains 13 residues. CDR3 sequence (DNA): TGTGCCAGTAGTCAACGGGACAGAGAAAAACTGTTTTTT. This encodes CASSQRDREKLFF.

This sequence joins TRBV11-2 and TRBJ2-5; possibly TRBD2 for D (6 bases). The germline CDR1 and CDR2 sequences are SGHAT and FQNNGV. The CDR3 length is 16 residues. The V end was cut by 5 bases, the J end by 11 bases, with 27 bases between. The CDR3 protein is CASSGITRDSGYEQYF. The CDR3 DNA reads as TGTGCCAGCAGCGGAATCACCCGGGACTCTGGCTATGAGCAGTACTTC.

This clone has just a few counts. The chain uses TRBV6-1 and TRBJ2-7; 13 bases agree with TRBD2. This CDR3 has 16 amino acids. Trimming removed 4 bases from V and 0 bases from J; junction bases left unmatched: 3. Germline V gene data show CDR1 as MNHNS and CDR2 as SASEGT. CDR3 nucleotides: TGTGCCAGCAGTGTAGGACTAGCGGGGGTCTCCTACGAGCAGTACTTC. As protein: CASSVGLAGVSYEQYF.

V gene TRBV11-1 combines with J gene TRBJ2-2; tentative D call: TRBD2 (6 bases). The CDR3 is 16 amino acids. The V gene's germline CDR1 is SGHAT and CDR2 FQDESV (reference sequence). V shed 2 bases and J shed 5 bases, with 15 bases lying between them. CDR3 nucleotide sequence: TGTGCCAGCAGCTTAAGGGAGGCTGCGTTTACCGGGGAGCTGTTTTTT. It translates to CASSLREAAFTGELFF. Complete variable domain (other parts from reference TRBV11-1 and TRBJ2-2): EAEVAQSPRYKITEKSQAVAFWCDPISGHATLYWYRQILGQGPELLVQFQDESVVDDSQLPKDRFSAERLKGVDSTLKIQPAELGDSAMYLCASSLREAAFTGELFFGEGSRLTVL.

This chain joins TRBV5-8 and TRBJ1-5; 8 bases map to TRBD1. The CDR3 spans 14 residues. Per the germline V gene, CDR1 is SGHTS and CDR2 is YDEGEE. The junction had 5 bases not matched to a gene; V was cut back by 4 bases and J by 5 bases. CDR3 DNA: TGTGCCAGCAGCCATAGGACAGGGCATCAGCCCCAGCATTTT. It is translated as CASSHRTGHQPQHF.

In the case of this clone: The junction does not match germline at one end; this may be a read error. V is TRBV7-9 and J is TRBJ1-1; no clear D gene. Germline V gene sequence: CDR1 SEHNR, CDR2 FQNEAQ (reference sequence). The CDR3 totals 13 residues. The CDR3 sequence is CSSSLLENTEAFF. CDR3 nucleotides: TGTTCCAGCAGCTTACTAGAGAACACTGAAGCTTTCTTT.

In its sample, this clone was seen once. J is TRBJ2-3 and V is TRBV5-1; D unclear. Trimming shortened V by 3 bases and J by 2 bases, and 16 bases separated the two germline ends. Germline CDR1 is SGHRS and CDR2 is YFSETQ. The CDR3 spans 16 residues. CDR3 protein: CASSSASEPPTDTQYF. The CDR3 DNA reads TGCGCCAGCAGCTCCGCTTCCGAGCCCCCCACAGATACGCAGTATTTT.

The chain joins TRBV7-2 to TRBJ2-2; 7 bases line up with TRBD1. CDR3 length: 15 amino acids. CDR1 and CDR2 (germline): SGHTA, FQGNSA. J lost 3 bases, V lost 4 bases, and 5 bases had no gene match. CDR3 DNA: TGTGCCAGCAGCTCACGACAGGGCTACACCGGGGAGCTGTTTTTT. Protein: CASSSRQGYTGELFF.

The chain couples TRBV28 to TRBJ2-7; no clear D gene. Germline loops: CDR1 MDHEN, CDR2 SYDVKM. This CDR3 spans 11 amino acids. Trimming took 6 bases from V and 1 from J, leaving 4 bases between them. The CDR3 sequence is CASRESYEQYF. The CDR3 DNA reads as TGTGCCAGCAGGGAGTCCTACGAGCAGTACTTC.

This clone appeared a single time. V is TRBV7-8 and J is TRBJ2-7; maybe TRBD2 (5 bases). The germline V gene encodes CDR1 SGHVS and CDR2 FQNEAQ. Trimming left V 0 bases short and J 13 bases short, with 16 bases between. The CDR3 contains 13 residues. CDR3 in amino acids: CASSLAGVAPTYF. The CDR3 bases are TGTGCCAGCAGCTTAGCGGGAGTAGCGCCAACTTACTTC. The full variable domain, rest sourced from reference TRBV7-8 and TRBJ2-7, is GAGVSQSPRYKVAKRGQDVALRCDPISGHVSLFWYQQALGQGPEFLTYFQNEAQLDKSGLPSDRFFAERPEGSVSTLKIQRTQQEDSAVYLCASSLAGVAPTYFGPGTRLTVT.

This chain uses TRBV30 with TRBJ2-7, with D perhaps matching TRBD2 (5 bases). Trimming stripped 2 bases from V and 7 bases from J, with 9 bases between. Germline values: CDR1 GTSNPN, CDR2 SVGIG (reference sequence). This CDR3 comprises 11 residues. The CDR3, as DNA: TGTGCCTGGAGTAGGTCGGGGGAGCAGTACTTC. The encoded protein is CAWSRSGEQYF.

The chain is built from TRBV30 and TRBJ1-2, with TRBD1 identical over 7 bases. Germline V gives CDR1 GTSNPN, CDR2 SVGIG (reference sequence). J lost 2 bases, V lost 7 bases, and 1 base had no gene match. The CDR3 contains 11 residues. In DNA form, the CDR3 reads TGTGCCTTGACAGGGAACTATGGCTACACCTTC. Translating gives CALTGNYGYTF.